Listed below are T cell receptor beta chains from one sample, sequenced in a study of T-cell reconstitution after alpha-beta-depleted transplantation in children. TCRdb analysed the PCR reads with MiXCR anew, one entry per CDR3 protein. Of 330,000 or so distinct CDR3 sequences in the sample, about 9.4% were seen once. Material: PBMCs from the stem cell graft donor, obtained from the stem cell graft. Receptor source: a human donor who donated a stem cell graft to a child with acute lymphoblastic leukemia. Both conserved end residues are part of each CDR3. The D gene is left open where the match is weak. Not all rows give a size; the values are once, few, many and, for expanded clones, a class.

v_call: TRBV5-1
clone_size: NA
d_call: NA
j_call: TRBJ2-1
cdr3_aa: CASSSRTDSSYNEQFF
cdr3_nt: TGCGCCAGCAGCTCTCGGACTGATAGCTCCTACAATGAGCAGTTCTTC

v_call: TRBV7-9
clone_size: NA
d_call: TRBD2
j_call: TRBJ2-3
cdr3_aa: CASSSGTSGSGDTQYF
cdr3_nt: TGTGCCAGCAGCTCCGGGACTAGCGGGAGTGGAGATACGCAGTATTTT

v_call: TRBV20-1
clone_size: NA
d_call: TRBD1
j_call: TRBJ2-7
cdr3_aa: CSALYPGQGYLNTYEQYF
cdr3_nt: TGCAGTGCTCTTTATCCGGGACAGGGGTACCTTAACACCTACGAGCAGTACTTC

v_call: TRBV11-2
clone_size: few
d_call: NA
j_call: TRBJ1-2
cdr3_aa: CASSNDFYGYTF
cdr3_nt: TGTGCCAGCAGCAATGATTTTTATGGCTACACCTTC

v_call: TRBV5-1
clone_size: NA
d_call: TRBD1
j_call: TRBJ1-1
cdr3_aa: CASSVLGQRRMGRSEAFF
cdr3_nt: TGCGCCAGCAGCGTGCTGGGACAGAGACGGATGGGGCGGTCTGAAGCTTTCTTT

v_call: TRBV9
clone_size: few
d_call: TRBD2
j_call: TRBJ2-6
cdr3_aa: CASSLGAGGDLGANVLTF
cdr3_nt: TGTGCCAGCAGCCTCGGGGCGGGAGGAGACCTTGGGGCCAACGTCCTGACTTTC

v_call: TRBV18
clone_size: few
d_call: TRBD2
j_call: TRBJ2-1
cdr3_aa: CASSPPGLVNEQFF
cdr3_nt: TGTGCCAGCTCACCGCCCGGACTAGTGAATGAGCAGTTCTTC

v_call: TRBV15
clone_size: few
d_call: NA
j_call: TRBJ2-1
cdr3_aa: CATSRGTSPNEQFF
cdr3_nt: TGTGCCACCAGCAGAGGGACCTCCCCCAATGAGCAGTTCTTC

v_call: TRBV5-6
clone_size: few
d_call: NA
j_call: TRBJ1-2
cdr3_aa: CASSIGDPGSGGYTF
cdr3_nt: TGTGCCAGCAGTATAGGGGACCCTGGGAGCGGAGGCTACACCTTC

v_call: TRBV7-2
clone_size: NA
d_call: NA
j_call: TRBJ1-1
cdr3_aa: CASSLGSRPPEAFF
cdr3_nt: TGTGCCAGCAGCTTAGGTAGTCGGCCCCCTGAAGCTTTCTTT

v_call: TRBV7-8
clone_size: few
d_call: NA
j_call: TRBJ2-4
cdr3_aa: CASSLLPGGQKNIQYF
cdr3_nt: TGTGCCAGCAGCCTACTCCCCGGGGGACAGAAAAACATTCAGTACTTC

v_call: TRBV20-1
clone_size: few
d_call: NA
j_call: TRBJ1-5
cdr3_aa: CSARTGPNQPQHF
cdr3_nt: TGCAGTGCTAGAACAGGGCCCAATCAGCCCCAGCATTTT

v_call: TRBV7-9
clone_size: NA
d_call: TRBD2
j_call: TRBJ2-7
cdr3_aa: CAGSPGTSGTTYEQYF
cdr3_nt: TGTGCCGGCAGCCCGGGGACTAGCGGGACGACCTACGAGCAGTACTTC

v_call: TRBV12-3/TRBV12-4
clone_size: NA
d_call: NA
j_call: TRBJ2-2
cdr3_aa: CASRGRGHTGELFF
cdr3_nt: TGTGCCAGCAGGGGGCGGGGCCACACCGGGGAGCTGTTTTTT

v_call: TRBV10-3
clone_size: few
d_call: NA
j_call: TRBJ2-7
cdr3_aa: CAIRQGPVRGAYEQYF
cdr3_nt: TGTGCCATCAGGCAAGGTCCCGTCCGGGGAGCCTACGAGCAGTACTTC

v_call: TRBV9
clone_size: few
d_call: TRBD1
j_call: TRBJ1-2
cdr3_aa: CASSRTGGYGYTF
cdr3_nt: TGTGCCAGCAGCAGGACAGGAGGCTATGGCTACACCTTC

v_call: TRBV7-2
clone_size: few
d_call: TRBD1
j_call: TRBJ2-1
cdr3_aa: CASSVDRPQFF
cdr3_nt: TGTGCCAGCAGCGTGGACAGGCCGCAGTTCTTC

v_call: TRBV25-1
clone_size: few
d_call: TRBD2
j_call: TRBJ2-5
cdr3_aa: CASSEWASGAVQETQYF
cdr3_nt: TGTGCCAGCAGTGAATGGGCTAGCGGGGCAGTACAAGAGACCCAGTACTTC

v_call: TRBV9
clone_size: few
d_call: NA
j_call: TRBJ1-1
cdr3_aa: CASSVSMTAYPQPFF
cdr3_nt: TGTGCCAGCAGCGTTTCAATGACAGCATATCCACAACCTTTCTTT

v_call: TRBV7-2
clone_size: many
d_call: NA
j_call: TRBJ1-1
cdr3_aa: CASSLAQGGTEAFF
cdr3_nt: TGTGCCAGCAGCTTAGCTCAGGGTGGCACTGAAGCTTTCTTT

v_call: TRBV4-1
clone_size: few
d_call: NA
j_call: TRBJ2-7
cdr3_aa: CASSHYPMRRTYEQYF
cdr3_nt: TGCGCCAGCAGCCATTATCCGATGAGGAGGACCTACGAGCAGTACTTC

v_call: TRBV7-2
clone_size: NA
d_call: NA
j_call: TRBJ1-6
cdr3_aa: CASSPHSGRGSPLHF
cdr3_nt: TGTGCCAGCAGCCCACACTCCGGGCGGGGTTCACCCCTCCACTTT

v_call: TRBV10-2
clone_size: many
d_call: TRBD2
j_call: TRBJ2-7
cdr3_aa: CASSWGLDYEQYF
cdr3_nt: TGCGCCAGCAGTTGGGGACTAGACTACGAGCAGTACTTC

v_call: TRBV4-1
clone_size: many
d_call: TRBD2
j_call: TRBJ2-7
cdr3_aa: CASSQVGTSSYEQYF
cdr3_nt: TGCGCCAGCAGCCAAGTAGGGACTAGCTCCTACGAGCAGTACTTC

v_call: TRBV12-3/TRBV12-4
clone_size: once
d_call: TRBD1
j_call: TRBJ2-1
cdr3_aa: CASSFRQGAGSEQFF
cdr3_nt: TGTGCCAGCAGTTTTCGACAGGGGGCTGGGAGTGAGCAGTTCTTC

v_call: TRBV5-1
clone_size: NA
d_call: TRBD2
j_call: TRBJ2-5
cdr3_aa: CASSGREIQETQYF
cdr3_nt: TGCGCCAGCAGCGGGCGGGAGATCCAAGAGACCCAGTACTTC